The 13 T cell receptor beta chains in this list originate from one sample, sequenced in a study of blood T cell repertoires in COVID-19. TCRdb's table, derived via immunoSEQ multiplex PCR, lists solely in-frame clones and lacks some. The sample records 200,000 to 300,000 clones, 91% being singletons. Sequencing was carried out using peripheral blood. The receptors derive from a person aged 18 to 35 with COVID-19, enrolled during active disease.

This clone turned up a few times. The genes are TRBV7-9 and TRBJ2-2; a weak D match, TRBD2 (5 bases). The ends were cut back, 8 bases at V and 2 bases at J, with 9 bases in the middle. The CDR3 has 13 residues. Germline V lookup: CDR1 SEHNR, CDR2 FQNEAQ (reference sequence). CDR3 DNA: TGTGCCAGCTACCGACTAAACACCGGGGAGCTGTTTTTT. It encodes CASYRLNTGELFF.

This chain links TRBV7-9 with TRBJ2-3; 7 bases align to TRBD2. Trimming removed 5 bases from V and 2 bases from J; junction bases left unmatched: 10. The V gene's germline CDR1 is SEHNR and CDR2 FQNEAQ (reference sequence). CDR3 length: 16 amino acids. The CDR3 spells CASSPLSGRNTDTQYF. The CDR3 coding sequence is TGTGCCAGCAGCCCCCTTAGCGGGCGTAACACAGATACGCAGTATTTT.

As DNA, the CDR3 is TGTGCCAGCAGGATTGGGCCCTCTGGGGCCAACGTCCTGACTTTC. Translation: CASRIGPSGANVLTF. The V and J genes are TRBV6-5 and TRBJ2-6; D not resolved. The CDR3 consists of 15 residues. Between the trimmed V and J ends, which lost 6 bases and 0 bases, there was a span of 9 bases. The germline gives CDR1 MNHEY, CDR2 SVGAGI.

The chain uses TRBV7-2 and TRBJ1-4; tentatively, D is TRBD1 (5 bases). Deletions cut 1 base from V and 6 bases from J, with 9 bases between. CDR1 is SGHTA, CDR2 FQGNSA, per germline. The CDR3 extends over 14 amino acids. The chain's CDR3 is CASSLGGGHEKLFF. The DNA for the CDR3 is TGTGCCAGCAGCTTAGGGGGGGGTCATGAAAAACTGTTTTTT.

The chain carries TRBV28 and TRBJ1-2; the match to TRBD1 covers 9 bases. Germline V gene sequence: CDR1 MDHEN, CDR2 SYDVKM. The CDR3 runs 15 residues. The J segment lost 3 bases and the V segment lost 4 bases, leaving 6 bases of the junction unmatched. The CDR3 DNA is TGTGCCAGCAGTTCCGGGACAGGGTGGTACTATGGCTACACCTTC. The encoded protein is CASSSGTGWYYGYTF.

V and J are TRBV28 and TRBJ2-5; maybe TRBD2 (5 bases). V was shortened by 1 base and J by 5 bases, with 11 bases between the two germline ends. The CDR3 has 14 amino acids. Germline lookup yields CDR1 MDHEN and CDR2 SYDVKM. The CDR3 protein is CASSLSGVWETQYF. The DNA of the CDR3 is TGTGCCAGCAGTTTATCCGGGGTTTGGGAGACCCAGTACTTC.

The rearrangement uses TRBV10-3 and TRBJ1-3, with D possibly matching TRBD1 (5 bases). Trimming removed 4 bases from V and 0 bases from J, with 7 bases in between. The CDR3 consists of 14 residues. In germline, CDR1 is ENHRY, CDR2 SYGVKD. CDR3 sequence reads: CAISGGGSGNTIYF. The CDR3 nucleotides are TGTGCCATCAGTGGGGGGGGCTCTGGAAACACCATATATTTT.

The chain has TRBV28 and TRBJ2-7; the D gene is possibly TRBD2 (5 bases). Trimming pared 5 bases from V and 6 bases from J, leaving 17 bases between. The length of the CDR3 is 14 residues. Germline lookup yields CDR1 MDHEN and CDR2 SYDVKM. The DNA of the CDR3 is TGTGCCAGCAGTCCCGACTACCTCACGGTCGAGCAGTACTTC. It codes for CASSPDYLTVEQYF.

The chain joins TRBV27 to TRBJ1-6; D ambiguous. The CDR3 length is 14 residues. Germline V lookup: CDR1 MNHEY, CDR2 SMNVEV (reference sequence). Trimming pared 2 bases from V and 10 bases from J, leaving 12 bases between. The CDR3 DNA reads TGTGCCAGCAGTTTAGCCCCCTTCGGGTCACCCCTCCACTTT. Amino acids: CASSLAPFGSPLHF.

This chain links TRBV27 with TRBJ2-3; D is possibly TRBD1 (5 bases). There are 15 residues in the CDR3. CDR1 MNHEY and CDR2 SMNVEV come from the germline V gene (reference sequence). Trimming stripped 7 bases from V and 4 bases from J, with 18 bases between. The CDR3 region is CASIAGQSYPDTQYF. CDR3 nucleotides: TGTGCCAGCATCGCAGGGCAGTCGTATCCAGATACGCAGTATTTT.

The chain links TRBV6-2 or TRBV6-3 to TRBJ2-7, with 7 bases identical to TRBD1. This CDR3 spans 13 amino acids. V lost 6 bases and J lost 3; bases outside the gene matches: 5. Germline assignment: CDR1 MNHEY and CDR2 SVGEGT. Here the CDR3 reads CASSPQGSYEQYF. The CDR3 coding sequence is TGTGCCAGCAGCCCACAGGGGAGCTACGAGCAGTACTTC.

The rearrangement joins TRBV3-1 (or the pseudogene TRBV3-2) to TRBJ2-7; D is uncertain. The germline V gene encodes CDR1 LGHDT and CDR2 YNNKEL (reference sequence). The CDR3 spans 16 residues. V lost 0 bases, J lost 3 bases, and 15 bases lay in between. In DNA form, the CDR3 reads TGTGCCAGCAGCCAAGATCTCGACTCTTTCTACTACGAGCAGTACTTC. Translated, it gives CASSQDLDSFYYEQYF.

The chain uses TRBV13 and TRBJ2-5; TRBD1 might be the D (5 bases). Between the trimmed V and J ends, which lost 3 bases and 3 bases, there was a span of 11 bases. The CDR3 is made up of 14 amino acids. Germline CDR1 and CDR2: PRHDT and FYEKMQ (reference sequence). The CDR3 DNA follows: TGTGCCAGCAGCTTTTCATCGACAGAAGAGACCCAGTACTTC. It is translated as CASSFSSTEETQYF.